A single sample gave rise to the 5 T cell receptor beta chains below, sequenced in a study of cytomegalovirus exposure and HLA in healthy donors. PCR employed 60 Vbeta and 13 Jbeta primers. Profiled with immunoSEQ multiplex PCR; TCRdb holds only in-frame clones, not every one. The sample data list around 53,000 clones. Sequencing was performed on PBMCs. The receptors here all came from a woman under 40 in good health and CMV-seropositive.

CDR3 DNA: TGTGCCAGTAGTATTGACAGGACTGAAGCTTTCTTT. It is translated as CASSIDRTEAFF. The chain is built from TRBV19 and TRBJ1-1, with D possibly being TRBD1 (6 bases). This CDR3 has 12 residues. V lost 3 bases, J lost 5 bases, and 7 bases lay in between. Germline CDR1 and CDR2: LNHDA and SQIVND (reference sequence).

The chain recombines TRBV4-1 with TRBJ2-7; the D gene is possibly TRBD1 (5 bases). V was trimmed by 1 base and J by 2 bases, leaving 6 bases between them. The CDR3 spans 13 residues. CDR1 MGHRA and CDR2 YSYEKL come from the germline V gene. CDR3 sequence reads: CASSQGGTYEQYF. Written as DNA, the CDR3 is TGCGCCAGCAGCCAAGGGGGCACCTACGAGCAGTACTTC.

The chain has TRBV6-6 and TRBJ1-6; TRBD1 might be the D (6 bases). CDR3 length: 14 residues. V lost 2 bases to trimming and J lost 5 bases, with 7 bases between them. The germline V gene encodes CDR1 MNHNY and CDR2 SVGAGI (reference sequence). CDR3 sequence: CASSYGTNNSPLHF. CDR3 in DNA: TGTGCCAGCAGTTACGGGACAAATAATTCACCCCTCCACTTT.

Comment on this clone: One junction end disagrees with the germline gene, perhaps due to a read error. CDR3 loop: CASREAGGPYNEQFF. CDR3 DNA: TGTGCCAGCAGGGAAGCGGGGGGGCCGTACAATGAGCAGTTCTTC. The chain is built from TRBV2 and TRBJ2-1; 10 bases map to TRBD2. This CDR3 contains 15 residues. CDR1 and CDR2 from the germline V gene are SNHLY and FYNNEI.

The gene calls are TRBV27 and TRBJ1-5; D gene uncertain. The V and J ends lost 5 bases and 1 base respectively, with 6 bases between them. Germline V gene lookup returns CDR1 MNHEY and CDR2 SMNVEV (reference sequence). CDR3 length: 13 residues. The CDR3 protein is CASSEGSNQPQHF. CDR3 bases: TGTGCCAGCAGTGAGGGAAGCAATCAGCCCCAGCATTTT.